This T cell receptor beta chain derives from a study of response to subunit inactivated influenza vaccine. About this clonotype itself: Its antigen is unknown.

Whole-study results and caveats: Authors suggested that a seasonal influenza vaccination recruits few new T cells each time.

TCRdb called the RT-PCR reads again in MiXCR, with one record for every CDR3 protein. The sample has 500,000 to 600,000 distinct CDR3 sequences, about 10% seen once; the top ten hold approximately 9.9%. V was trimmed by 3 bases and J by 2 bases, leaving 15 bases between them. Germline loops: CDR1 MNHNS, CDR2 SASEGT. The CDR3 is made up of 16 amino acids. This sample was shared with a second study, whose subject was T cells expressing NK-cell markers. As that study records: Scientists made TCR beta cDNA using 5'RACE template switching with UMIs. The study sequenced eight donors, seven HCMV-seropositive and one seronegative. Dominance of the CD3+CD56-NKG2C+ fraction by these clonotypes also held in a few donors. Whether expanded NKG2C+ T cell clones were HCMV-specific remained unclear.

The chain employs TRBV6-1 and TRBJ2-3; TRBD2 might be the D (6 bases). The sequencing used PBMCs from blood, collected on the day of vaccination. This TCR came from a man in his fifties who received an inactivated influenza vaccine. The CDR3 nucleotides read TGTGCCAGCAGTGACCCTTTTGCGGGGTCCACAGATACGCAGTATTTT. Protein product: CASSDPFAGSTDTQYF.